This T cell receptor beta chain was observed in a study of T cell repertoires in cytomegalovirus infection. In the study overall: Public TCR beta signature analysis indicated the presence of both CMV infection and matching HLA type. Findings and limits, study-wide: The ex vivo response was dominated by HLA-C-restricted CMV-specific TCR beta clonotypes.

Trimming cost V 5 bases and J 6 bases; bases outside gene matches: 9. The CDR3 extends over 14 amino acids. The germline gives CDR1 SGHAT, CDR2 FQNNGV. Each CDR3 protein is one row after TCRdb ran MiXCR on the reads. Altogether about 830,000 distinct CDR3 sequences are present, 32% being singletons, with the ten largest covering about an eighth. Of note for this clonotype: The antigen remains undetermined.

This sequence joins TRBV11-2 and TRBJ2-7; 8 bases line up with TRBD2. Sequencing was performed on cultured CD8+ T cells from PBMCs, taken from culture after CMV antigen stimulation. This sequence was found in a human donor in good health (CMV status not recorded). Some clones in this sample may be carry-over from other donors' samples. Here the CDR3 DNA reads TGTGCCAGCAGCCCCGCGGGGGGAATAGGCGAGCAGTACGTC. This gives the protein CASSPAGGIGEQYV.